The sequence of this TCR beta chain was determined in a study of blood T cell repertoires in COVID-19. Germline CDR1 and CDR2: SNHLY and FYNNEI. CDR3 length: 11 residues. The V end lost 6 bases, the J end lost 10 bases, and 12 bases lay between the germline ends. The table came from immunoSEQ multiplex PCR; TCRdb's copy has only in-frame clones and leaves some out. Of about 74,000 clones listed, around 82% are singletons. Sequences were obtained from peripheral blood. V usage is TRBV2 and J usage is TRBJ1-1; a weak D match, TRBD1 (5 bases). The source of this sequence is a human donor in a cohort sampled during active COVID-19. The CDR3: CASREGRGAFF. The DNA of the CDR3 is TGTGCCAGCAGGGAGGGGAGGGGAGCTTTCTTT.